Listed below are T cell receptor beta chains from one sample, sequenced in a study of cytomegalovirus exposure and HLA in healthy donors. The data were produced by immunoSEQ multiplex PCR, yet TCRdb's version contains in-frame clones alone and is incomplete. The sample lists roughly 170,000 clones; 77% were seen once. The sample consisted of PBMCs. The receptors originated from a young woman in good health and CMV-seropositive. Each CDR3 is given with its conserved first and last residue. Fields, in order: D gene, J gene, clone size, V gene, CDR3 protein, CDR3 DNA. A D gene is named only where the DNA matches it firmly. Expanded clones get a size class; other rows say once, few or many, or leave the size out.

>.|TRBJ1-5|once|TRBV6-5
CASRGRGNQPQHF
TGTGCCAGCAGGGGGAGGGGTAATCAGCCCCAGCATTTT
>TRBD1|TRBJ2-3|.|TRBV5-1
CASSIGGTGSTDTQYF
TGCGCCAGCAGCATCGGAGGGACAGGGAGCACAGATACGCAGTATTTT
>.|TRBJ2-7|few|TRBV30
CAWSGDDYEQYF
TGTGCCTGGAGCGGTGATGACTACGAGCAGTACTTC
>.|TRBJ1-1|.|TRBV5-1
CASSLGGAGEAFF
TGCGCCAGCAGCTTAGGGGGGGCCGGTGAAGCTTTCTTT
>TRBD2|TRBJ2-1|few|TRBV29-1
CSVTVLPEVAGVSEQFF
TGCAGCGTCACCGTGCTCCCTGAGGTAGCGGGAGTTAGTGAGCAGTTCTTC
>TRBD2|TRBJ2-7|.|TRBV4-2
CASSQDLLAGVYEQYF
TGTGCCAGCAGCCAAGATCTTCTAGCGGGAGTTTACGAGCAGTACTTC
>.|TRBJ2-2|few|TRBV23-1
CASSQLIEQGVTGELFF
TGCGCCAGCAGTCAATTAATAGAACAGGGAGTAACCGGGGAGCTGTTTTTT
>TRBD1|TRBJ1-2|.|TRBV6-5
CASSPGPGGEGYTF
TGTGCCAGCAGTCCAGGGCCAGGGGGCGAAGGCTACACCTTC
>.|TRBJ1-5|.|TRBV4-3
CASSQSQSYSNQPQHF
TGCGCCAGCAGCCAATCCCAGTCTTATAGCAATCAGCCCCAGCATTTT
>.|TRBJ2-2|.|TRBV14
CASSQDILELTGELFF
TGTGCCAGCAGCCAAGATATCCTAGAACTAACCGGGGAGCTGTTTTTT
>.|TRBJ1-5|.|TRBV18
CASSPGGQTNQPQHF
TGTGCCAGCTCACCAGGAGGACAGACCAATCAGCCCCAGCATTTT
>TRBD2|TRBJ2-7|once|TRBV14
CASSRGLAGYEQYF
TGTGCCAGCAGCCGGGGACTAGCGGGTTACGAGCAGTACTTC
>TRBD1|TRBJ2-7|.|TRBV7-9
CASSPRDRGAQYF
TGTGCCAGCAGCCCCCGGGACAGGGGCGCGCAGTACTTC
>TRBD1|TRBJ1-1|.|TRBV10-1
CASRDRFMNTEAFF
TGCGCCAGTAGGGACAGGTTCATGAACACTGAAGCTTTCTTT
>TRBD1|TRBJ2-3|few|TRBV6-1
CASSPSGQGSDTQYF
TGTGCCAGCAGTCCATCCGGACAGGGCTCAGATACGCAGTATTTT
>TRBD1|TRBJ2-1|.|TRBV6-5
CASSTGQGSGFF
TGTGCCAGCAGTACCGGACAGGGGAGCGGGTTCTTC
>.|TRBJ1-1|.|TRBV5-4
CASSLGQLYTEAFF
TGTGCCAGCAGCTTGGGACAGTTATACACTGAAGCTTTCTTT
>.|TRBJ2-1|.|TRBV6-6
CATRRDNEQFF
TGTGCCACGCGGCGAGACAATGAGCAGTTCTTC
>.|TRBJ1-2|.|TRBV6-1
CASSEAAGSLYGYTF
TGTGCCAGCAGTGAAGCGGCAGGGTCTCTCTATGGCTACACCTTC
>TRBD2|TRBJ2-7|.|TRBV30
CAWSVAGSGIYEQYF
TGTGCCTGGAGTGTAGCGGGGTCGGGGATCTACGAGCAGTACTTC
>TRBD1|TRBJ1-1|.|TRBV27
CASSGAGTGTEAFF
TGTGCCAGCAGTGGGGCAGGGACAGGTACTGAAGCTTTCTTT
>TRBD1|TRBJ2-1|.|TRBV5-6
CASSFRTGLNEQFF
TGTGCCAGCAGCTTCCGGACAGGCTTGAATGAGCAGTTCTTC
>.|TRBJ2-3|.|TRBV5-1
CASSAGTLSTDTQYF
TGCGCCAGCAGCGCCGGGACTCTCAGCACAGATACGCAGTATTTT
>.|TRBJ2-5|.|TRBV5-1
CASSLELARGGGETQYF
TGCGCCAGCAGCTTGGAACTAGCGCGGGGAGGGGGGGAGACCCAGTACTTC
>.|TRBJ2-1|.|TRBV2
CASTTDWNNEQFF
TGTGCCAGCACCACGGACTGGAACAATGAGCAGTTCTTC
>TRBD1|TRBJ1-3|few|TRBV11-2
CASRYTGAAGNTIYF
TGTGCCAGCAGGTATACAGGGGCCGCTGGAAACACCATATATTTT
>.|TRBJ2-7|.|TRBV4-1
CASSQAPSSGVYEQYF
TGCGCCAGCAGCCAAGCGCCTAGTTCAGGGGTCTACGAGCAGTACTTC
>.|TRBJ1-1|few|TRBV5-5
CASSLVRGMNTEAFF
TGTGCCAGCAGCTTGGTAAGAGGTATGAACACTGAAGCTTTCTTT
>TRBD2|TRBJ2-1|.|TRBV10-3
CAISVAGENEQFF
TGTGCCATCAGTGTAGCGGGGGAGAATGAGCAGTTCTTC
>.|TRBJ1-5|.|TRBV25-1
CASSAGGNQPQHF
TGTGCCAGCAGTGCTGGAGGCAATCAGCCCCAGCATTTT
>TRBD1|TRBJ1-5|few|TRBV6-1
CASSGQTGNQPQHF
TGTGCCAGCAGTGGGCAGACAGGGAATCAGCCCCAGCATTTT
>TRBD2|TRBJ2-5|once|TRBV9
CASSLAGGAQETQYF
TGTGCCAGCAGCCTAGCGGGAGGCGCGCAAGAGACCCAGTACTTC
>.|TRBJ1-1|few|TRBV29-1
CSVRGGSDPNTEAFF
TGCAGCGTCCGAGGAGGCAGCGACCCGAACACTGAAGCTTTCTTT
>TRBD1|TRBJ2-7|few|TRBV16
CASTRVIGTGIHEQYF
TGTGCCAGCACCAGGGTAATCGGGACAGGGATACACGAGCAGTACTTC
>TRBD1|TRBJ2-7|.|TRBV9
CASSAYRDRVDEQYF
TGTGCCAGCAGCGCATACCGGGACAGGGTGGACGAGCAGTACTTC
>TRBD2|TRBJ2-1|.|TRBV7-6
CASRGGTNEQFF
TGTGCCAGCCGCGGGGGAACCAATGAGCAGTTCTTC
>TRBD2|TRBJ2-3|.|TRBV30
CAWSPGLAVTDTQYF
TGTGCCTGGAGTCCGGGACTAGCGGTCACAGATACGCAGTATTTT
>.|TRBJ2-1|few|TRBV4-3
CASSPGSGAGYNEQFF
TGCGCCAGCAGCCCCGGGTCAGGGGCTGGCTACAATGAGCAGTTCTTC
>.|TRBJ1-1|few|TRBV7-9
CASSLDVQQGEGEAFF
TGTGCCAGCAGCTTAGACGTTCAACAGGGCGAAGGTGAAGCTTTCTTT
>.|TRBJ1-1|.|TRBV18
CASSPGAETEAFF
TGTGCCAGCTCACCAGGGGCAGAAACTGAAGCTTTCTTT
>.|TRBJ1-1|few|TRBV7-9
CASSFSGGAVMNTEAFF
TGTGCCAGCAGCTTTTCGGGAGGGGCCGTCATGAACACTGAAGCTTTCTTT
>.|TRBJ1-2|once|TRBV30
CACRRGHGYTF
TGTGCCTGTAGGAGGGGCCATGGCTACACCTTC
>.|TRBJ2-6|.|TRBV6-1
CASAAPGANVLTF
TGTGCCAGCGCCGCGCCCGGGGCCAACGTCCTGACTTTC
>TRBD1|TRBJ2-1|.|TRBV6-5
CASSPGQGYNEQFF
TGTGCCAGCAGTCCGGGACAGGGATACAATGAGCAGTTCTTC
>.|TRBJ1-1|few|TRBV18
CASSPGYQSGTEAFF
TGTGCCAGCTCACCAGGCTATCAGTCGGGCACTGAAGCTTTCTTT
>TRBD1|TRBJ1-2|few|TRBV27
CASRGTGAGYGYTF
TGTGCCAGCAGGGGGACAGGGGCGGGCTATGGCTACACCTTC
>TRBD1|TRBJ2-2|.|TRBV7-6
CASSWGQGNTGELFF
TGTGCCAGCAGCTGGGGACAGGGGAACACCGGGGAGCTGTTTTTT
>.|TRBJ1-1|.|TRBV15
CATSRDREAFF
TGTGCCACCAGCAGAGACAGGGAAGCTTTCTTT
>TRBD1|TRBJ2-5|.|TRBV30
CAWSRQGKTQYF
TGTGCCTGGAGTAGACAGGGAAAGACCCAGTACTTC
>.|TRBJ2-1|.|TRBV27
CASSVDRNQFF
TGTGCCAGCAGTGTCGACAGGAACCAGTTCTTC